At least ten counts were recorded for the clone carrying this TCR beta chain. The CDR3 runs to 13 residues. The germline CDR1 and CDR2 sequences are DFQATT and SNEGSKA (reference sequence). V shed 4 bases and J 3 bases; nucleotides not matched to a gene: 2. These data are taken from a study of T-cell reconstitution after alpha-beta-depleted transplantation in children. As it was prepared, the TCRbeta library received unique molecular identifiers. One entry per CDR3 protein, called by TCRdb with MiXCR from the PCR reads. The sample includes around 270,000 distinct CDR3 sequences, around 10% of them seen just once.

This rearrangement joins TRBV20-1 to TRBJ1-4, with TRBD1 identical over 7 bases. Sequences were derived from PBMCs, sampled before TCRalphabeta/CD19-depleted stem cell transplant. The TCR sequence derives from a boy under three years old with acute myeloid leukemia, due to receive a stem cell transplant. DNA of the CDR3: TGCAGTGCTACCGGGACAGCTAATGAAAAACTGTTTTTT. Protein: CSATGTANEKLFF.